This entry lists 17 T cell receptor beta chains sequenced from one sample in a study of blood T cells in healthy people across ages. With a J-beta primer mix and a sample-barcoded 5' primer, a second PCR ran about 7 to 12 cycles. One entry per CDR3 protein results from TCRdb running MiXCR on the 5' RACE reads. The profile shows approximately 1,000,000 distinct CDR3 sequences, roughly two fifths of them singletons. The sample taken for sequencing was blood. The receptors were gathered from a young man in good health.

V gene TRBV10-3 combines with J gene TRBJ2-3; weak D call: TRBD1 (6 bases). V dropped 4 bases and J dropped 5 bases, with 13 bases sitting between them. This CDR3 contains 14 residues. The germline V gene has CDR1 ENHRY and CDR2 SYGVKD. DNA for the CDR3: TGTGCCATCAGTGTGTTCCAGGGGCGAGATACGCAGTATTTT. Translating gives CAISVFQGRDTQYF.

The chain recombines TRBV6-5 with TRBJ2-3; TRBD1 is a possible D gene (5 bases). Deletions cut 2 bases from V and 2 bases from J, with 8 bases between. The CDR3 sequence is 14 residues long. Germline assignment: CDR1 MNHEY and CDR2 SVGAGI. Here the CDR3 reads CASSYDRNTDTQYF. CDR3 DNA: TGTGCCAGCAGTTACGACAGAAACACAGATACGCAGTATTTT.

This chain links TRBV6-2 or TRBV6-3 with TRBJ1-5; maybe TRBD1 (6 bases). CDR1 is MNHEY and CDR2 is SVGEGT in the germline V gene. Trimming left V 2 bases short and J 3 bases short, with 17 bases between. CDR3 length: 17 residues. CDR3 loop: CASSYPGQRYFNQPQHF. CDR3 DNA: TGTGCCAGCAGTTACCCCGGACAGAGATACTTCAATCAGCCCCAGCATTTT.

The CDR3 protein is CATSDLTGRGNEQFF. In DNA form, the CDR3 reads TGTGCCACCAGTGACCTTACAGGGCGCGGCAATGAGCAGTTCTTC. V and J are TRBV24-1 and TRBJ2-1; a weak D match, TRBD1 (6 bases). This CDR3 spans 15 amino acids. Trimming stripped 4 bases from V and 6 bases from J, with 15 bases between. In germline, CDR1 is KGHDR, CDR2 SFDVKD.

The V gene is TRBV7-2, the J gene TRBJ1-1; D is uncertain. The germline V and J ends were trimmed by 2 bases and 2 bases, with 12 bases remaining between them. The CDR3 is 15 amino acids. Germline V gene lookup returns CDR1 SGHTA and CDR2 FQGNSA. Here the CDR3 reads CASSLQANRNTEAFF. Written as DNA, the CDR3 is TGTGCCAGCAGCTTACAAGCGAACAGAAACACTGAAGCTTTCTTT.

The chain joins TRBV4-3 to TRBJ2-1; D uncertain. Between the trimmed V and J ends, which lost 1 base and 6 bases, there was a span of 19 bases. CDR1 LGHNA and CDR2 YSLEER come from the germline V gene. The CDR3 sequence is 17 residues long. As DNA, the CDR3 is TGCGCCAGCAGCCAAGCTCATGTCGATGGACGGAGCAATGAGCAGTTCTTC. Amino acid sequence: CASSQAHVDGRSNEQFF.

This chain uses TRBV27 with TRBJ2-1; 8 bases align to TRBD2. Trimming at V came to 1 base and at J to 9 bases, leaving 14 bases not matched to a gene. This CDR3 is built from 17 residues. Per the germline V gene, CDR1 is MNHEY and CDR2 is SMNVEV (reference sequence). Written as DNA, the CDR3 is TGTGCCAGCAGTTTATGGACCGGGGGGGGTTTCGATACTGAGCAGTTCTTC. Its protein product is CASSLWTGGGFDTEQFF.

V gene TRBV18 combines with J gene TRBJ2-5; 7 positions agree with TRBD2. The V gene end was trimmed by 2 bases and the J gene end by 3 bases; junction bases not matched to a gene: 0. Germline V gene data show CDR1 as KGHSH and CDR2 as LQKENI. The CDR3 has 13 residues. The CDR3: CASSPTSEETQYF. The CDR3 DNA reads TGTGCCAGCTCACCAACTAGCGAAGAGACCCAGTACTTC. Full variable domain (missing parts from reference TRBV18 and TRBJ2-5): NAGVMQNPRHLVRRRGQEARLRCSPMKGHSHVYWYRQLPEEGLKFMVYLQKENIIDESGMPKERFSAEFPKEGPSILRIQQVVRGDSAAYFCASSPTSEETQYFGPGTRLLVL.

This clonotype was recorded many times. The J gene is TRBJ2-3, the V gene TRBV12-3 or TRBV12-4, with D maybe TRBD2 (6 bases). The CDR3 is 14 amino acids. Trimming took off 6 bases at V and 3 bases at J, with 13 bases between the two ends. DNA of the CDR3: TGTGCCAGCAGACTTTACGGAGGGACAGATACGCAGTATTTT. This encodes CASRLYGGTDTQYF.

The rearrangement uses TRBV21-1 and TRBJ2-4. TRBV21-1 is recorded as a pseudogene. The CDR3 covers 10 residues. CDR3: CAEGQNIQYF. The CDR3, as DNA: TGTGCCGAGGGGCAAAACATTCAGTACTTC.

This clonotype was seen at least ten times. The chain links TRBV20-1 to TRBJ2-7, with 9 positions matching TRBD2. J was trimmed by 2 bases and V by 1 base; bases with no gene match: 3. This CDR3 has 14 residues. Germline values: CDR1 DFQATT, CDR2 SNEGSKA (reference sequence). The CDR3 region has the DNA TGCAGTGCTAGAGGGGCTAGCGGGGCCTACGAGCAGTACTTC. This translates into CSARGASGAYEQYF.

This clonotype was detected a few times. The chain employs TRBV6-5 and TRBJ1-2; no reliable D call. The germline V and J ends were trimmed by 2 bases and 4 bases, with 11 bases remaining between them. The CDR3 spans 14 residues. Germline CDR1 reads MNHEY; CDR2 reads SVGAGI. The DNA for the CDR3 is TGTGCCAGCAGTTACGCTGGCGCAGGCTATGGCTACACCTTC. Amino acids: CASSYAGAGYGYTF.

This clonotype appeared a few times. The chain uses TRBV7-2 and TRBJ1-5; TRBD1 might be the D (6 bases). Germline assignment: CDR1 SGHTA and CDR2 FQGNSA. V shed 5 bases and J shed 4 bases, with 15 bases lying between them. There are 15 residues in the CDR3. The CDR3 here is CASSPTGTRNQPQHF. CDR3 DNA: TGTGCCAGCAGCCCGACCGGGACACGGAATCAGCCCCAGCATTTT.

V and J are TRBV9 and TRBJ2-3; 8 positions match TRBD2. Per the germline V gene, CDR1 is SGDLS and CDR2 is YYNGEE. The V gene end was trimmed by 9 bases and the J gene end by 4 bases; junction bases not matched to a gene: 13. The CDR3 is made up of 15 amino acids. The CDR3 DNA sequence: TGTGCCAACAGTCTGGGCGGGGGGAGGTCAGATACGCAGTATTTT. This encodes CANSLGGGRSDTQYF.

This clonotype was detected a few times. The chain links TRBV29-1 to TRBJ1-1; 8 nucleotides line up with TRBD1. Germline V gene data show CDR1 as SQVTM and CDR2 as ANQGSEA. The junction had 6 bases not matched to a gene; V was cut back by 4 bases and J by 8 bases. CDR3 length: 12 residues. The CDR3 reads CSVAGTGPEAFF. In DNA form, the CDR3 reads TGCAGCGTTGCCGGGACAGGTCCCGAAGCTTTCTTT.

This clonotype was recorded a few times. V is TRBV12-3 or TRBV12-4 and J is TRBJ2-1, with 8 bases identical to TRBD1. This CDR3 has 15 residues. The V and J ends lost 3 bases and 6 bases, in that order; junction bases with no gene match: 7. The CDR3 nucleotides read TGTGCCAGCAGTTTCACAGGGGGTCTGGGCAATGAGCAGTTCTTC. It specifies CASSFTGGLGNEQFF.

V usage is TRBV28 and J usage is TRBJ2-5, with D possibly being TRBD1 (6 bases). V lost 10 bases and J lost 2, with 17 bases in between. The germline V gene encodes CDR1 MDHEN and CDR2 SYDVKM. The CDR3 contains 14 residues. The CDR3 spells CAIQRDTGQETQYF. The CDR3 DNA reads as TGTGCCATCCAACGGGACACAGGGCAAGAGACCCAGTACTTC.